Listed below are T cell receptor beta chains from one sample, sequenced in a study of shared clonotypes between healthy human individuals. TCRdb's table, derived via immunoSEQ multiplex PCR, lists solely in-frame clones and lacks some. The sample comprises 2 million to 2.5 million clones, about 94% of which are singletons, and roughly 0.13% rests with the top ten. The sample comprised naive CD4+ T cells sorted from blood. These receptors were collected from a man between 18 and 35 years old in good health. Both conserved end residues are part of each CDR3. D genes are given only for firm matches. Size tells how often a clone was seen (once, few, many) or the class of an expanded clone, and some rows leave it out.

clone size,V gene,J gene,D gene,CDR3 protein,CDR3 DNA
.,TRBV5-4,TRBJ2-7,.,CASSLEGLASKQYF,TGTGCCAGCAGCTTGGAGGGTCTGGCCTCCAAGCAGTACTTC
.,TRBV28,TRBJ2-7,.,CASRGTVTYEQYF,TGTGCCAGCAGGGGGACGGTCACCTACGAGCAGTACTTC
.,TRBV18,TRBJ1-2,TRBD1,CASSPPGDRGQGDTF,TGTGCCAGCTCACCACCTGGGGACAGGGGGCAAGGGGACACCTTC
.,TRBV19,TRBJ2-2,TRBD1,CASTMRQGGTGELFF,TGTGCCAGTACCATGAGACAGGGGGGTACCGGGGAGCTGTTTTTT
.,TRBV19,TRBJ1-1,.,CASSIVPGPNTEAFF,TGTGCCAGTAGTATCGTCCCTGGGCCGAACACTGAAGCTTTCTTT
.,TRBV19,TRBJ2-4,.,CASSIDAGLKNIQYF,TGTGCCAGTAGTATAGACGCTGGACTCAAAAACATTCAGTACTTC
.,TRBV10-1,TRBJ2-3,.,CASSGSGAAITQYF,TGCGCCAGCAGTGGATCCGGGGCCGCAATAACGCAGTATTTT
.,TRBV9,TRBJ2-7,.,CASSVIPDGPYEQYF,TGTGCCAGCAGCGTAATTCCGGACGGCCCCTACGAGCAGTACTTC
.,TRBV6-5,TRBJ1-1,.,CASSTGDLGEAFF,TGTGCCAGCAGTACCGGCGACCTGGGGGAAGCTTTCTTT
.,TRBV2,TRBJ1-3,.,CASSEVYISGNTIYF,TGTGCCAGCAGTGAGGTTTACATCTCTGGAAACACCATATATTTT
.,TRBV4-3,TRBJ2-5,.,CASSQDVRGYRVGTQYF,TGCGCCAGCAGCCAAGATGTAAGGGGATACAGGGTGGGGACCCAGTACTTC
.,TRBV30,TRBJ2-3,TRBD1,CAWSVSRLTGGPPDTQYF,TGTGCCTGGAGTGTATCCCGACTAACAGGGGGCCCGCCAGATACGCAGTATTTT
.,TRBV9,TRBJ2-1,.,CASSVESGTGQFF,TGTGCCAGCAGCGTAGAGTCCGGGACTGGGCAGTTCTTC
.,TRBV6-5,TRBJ1-1,.,CASSYRGTSRVAEAFF,TGTGCCAGCAGTTACAGGGGGACGTCCCGGGTCGCTGAAGCTTTCTTT
.,TRBV5-1,TRBJ2-2,TRBD2,CASSFVAGGTGELFF,TGCGCCAGCAGCTTTGTAGCGGGAGGGACCGGGGAGCTGTTTTTT
.,TRBV5-4,TRBJ1-2,.,CASSSLWGELGGYTF,TGTGCCAGCAGCTCGCTATGGGGGGAGCTGGGGGGCTACACCTTC
once,TRBV18,TRBJ1-1,TRBD1,CASSPRGQGDTEAFF,TGTGCCAGCTCACCTCGGGGACAGGGGGACACTGAAGCTTTCTTT
.,TRBV6-1,TRBJ1-1,TRBD1,CASELPGQGNTEAFF,TGTGCCAGCGAATTACCGGGACAGGGGAACACTGAAGCTTTCTTT